This T cell receptor beta chain came from a study of molecular identifiers for immune sequencing clone quantification. Points from the study as a whole: Under 1% of molecules in naive cells, but over 99% of effector molecules, belonged to clones above 20 RNA copies.

Both previously described methods and listed TCR primers were employed to make bulk TCR libraries. TCRdb passed the PCR reads through MiXCR, listing each CDR3 protein once. The table records approximately 680,000 distinct CDR3 sequences, 25% of them present only once. Losses at the gene ends were 6 bases for V and 6 bases for J; bases not matched to a gene: 7. Per germline, CDR1 MNHEY and CDR2 SVGEGT. This CDR3 is built from 15 residues. Worth noting for this clonotype: The antigen remains unidentified.

The sequenced material came from naive CD8+ T cells from blood, with Jurkat cell RNA spiked in. Subset: FACS-sorted CD8+CD4-CCR7+CD45RA+ naive T cells. The chain couples TRBV6-2 or TRBV6-3 to TRBJ2-1; 11 bases align to TRBD2. This TCR derives from a human donor in good health. Some libraries in this study had Jurkat cell RNA spiked in. Here the CDR3 DNA reads TGTGCCAGCAGAGTAGCGGGGGGGCCGGGCAATGAGCAGTTCTTC. It encodes CASRVAGGPGNEQFF.